The TCR beta chain described here comes from a study of cytomegalovirus exposure and HLA in healthy donors. Study findings and constraints: Researchers reported in a later analysis that common viral pathogens appeared linked to several top clusters. CMV serostatus alone was available as immune exposure information. With later analysis, a missense DCLRE1C variant became linked to TCR beta V- and J-gene trimming.

The PCR used 60 Vbeta and 13 Jbeta primers. Data came from immunoSEQ multiplex PCR; TCRdb stores just in-frame clones and leaves some out. The sample includes around 110,000 clones, roughly 82% of them seen just once. This CDR3 is 17 amino acids long. Looked up from germline, CDR1 is SGHRS and CDR2 is YFSETQ. Trimming cost V 4 bases and J 7 bases; bases outside gene matches: 11. This clone has just a few counts. As yet, its antigen is unknown. The chain combines TRBV5-1 with TRBJ2-1, with TRBD2 identical over 13 bases. Sequencing used PBMCs. This receptor was identified in a male donor in good health and CMV-seronegative. CDR3 bases: TGCGCCAGCAGCGACACTAGCGGGAGGGCCATCGGGAATGAGCAGTTCTTC. Protein product: CASSDTSGRAIGNEQFF.